This T cell receptor (beta chain) stems from a study of blood T cell repertoires in COVID-19. As for the study in general: Material from acute and convalescent COVID-19 was sourced from the United States, Italy and Spain.

Looked up from germline, CDR1 is SGHNT and CDR2 is YYREEE (reference sequence). Trimming cost V 3 bases and J 5 bases; bases outside gene matches: 5. The CDR3 contains 16 residues. In the authors' workflow: Amplification of reference gene primers provided the estimated nucleated cell counts. The protocol was immunoSEQ multiplex PCR, while the TCRdb copy is restricted to in-frame clones and leaves out a portion. That table supplies the V and J calls and clone size; D and trimming were determined from the DNA. The sample has approximately 140,000 clones, 84% seen once; the top ten hold almost 6.5%. This clone appeared a few times.

The clonotype comes from a human donor in a cohort sampled during active COVID-19. The specimen sequenced was peripheral blood. V is TRBV5-4 and J is TRBJ2-2; 12 nucleotides line up with TRBD2. The CDR3 DNA sequence: TGTGCCAGCAGCTCCGGACTAGCGGGAATTACCGGGGAGCTGTTTTTT. Translation: CASSSGLAGITGELFF. Full variable domain (missing parts from reference TRBV5-4 and TRBJ2-2): ETGVTQSPTHLIKTRGQQVTLRCSSQSGHNTVSWYQQALGQGPQFIFQYYREEENGRGNFPPRFSGLQFPNYSSELNVNALELDDSALYLCASSSGLAGITGELFFGEGSRLTVL.